These 12 T cell receptor beta chains share one sample of origin, sequenced in a study of early T cells in non-severe SARS-CoV-2 infection. TCRdb recomputed calls from the 5' RACE reads with MiXCR, one row per CDR3 protein. The sample yields around 40,000 distinct CDR3 sequences, 6.3% seen once. Input material: whole blood. These receptor sequences come from an adult who was a healthcare worker with PCR-confirmed SARS-CoV-2 infection or an uninfected control (not recorded which).

This chain connects TRBV12-3 or TRBV12-4 to TRBJ2-2; D unclear. The CDR3 is 13 residues long. V dropped 3 bases and J dropped 5 bases, with 7 bases sitting between them. The CDR3, as DNA: TGTGCCAGCAGTTTTTTAGGGACCGGGGAGCTGTTTTTT. Translation gives CASSFLGTGELFF.

This clonotype appeared many times. The chain uses TRBV12-3 or TRBV12-4 and TRBJ2-1; D gene unclear. V lost 2 bases, J lost 8 bases, and 4 bases lay in between. CDR3 length equals 11 residues. CDR3 sequence reads: CASSLLDEQFF. DNA for the CDR3: TGTGCCAGCAGTTTATTGGATGAGCAGTTCTTC.

The chain carries TRBV28 and TRBJ2-7; perhaps TRBD2 as D (6 bases). Trimming took 4 bases from V and 12 from J, leaving 13 bases between them. Germline V gene lookup returns CDR1 MDHEN and CDR2 SYDVKM. The CDR3 is 11 amino acids. The DNA for the CDR3 is TGTGCCAGCAGTTCCCTGGGAGGTGGGTACTTC. Translating it yields CASSSLGGGYF. Combining the CDR3 with reference TRBV28 and TRBJ2-7 gives the whole variable domain DVKVTQSSRYLVKRTGEKVFLECVQDMDHENMFWYRQDPGLGLRLIYFSYDVKMKEKGDIPEGYSVSREKKERFSLILESASTNQTSMYLCASSSLGGGYFGPGTRLTVT.

This clonotype was counted ten times or more. The genes are TRBV28 and TRBJ1-6; a weak D match, TRBD1 (6 bases). The CDR3 totals 17 residues. Germline V lookup: CDR1 MDHEN, CDR2 SYDVKM. Trimming cost V 1 base and J 0 bases, with 10 bases left between them. Written as DNA, the CDR3 is TGTGCCAGCAGTTTATTTTTGGACAGCTCCTATAATTCACCCCTCCACTTT. This encodes CASSLFLDSSYNSPLHF.

In its sample, this clonotype was seen many times. The gene calls are TRBV5-1 and TRBJ2-7; TRBD1 or TRBD2 may be the D gene (5 bases each). This CDR3 contains 13 residues. In germline, CDR1 is SGHRS, CDR2 YFSETQ. The ends were cut back, 8 bases at V and 1 base at J, with 13 bases in the middle. This CDR3 reads CASRDAPSYEQYF. CDR3 bases: TGCGCCAGTCGGGACGCCCCGTCCTACGAGCAGTACTTC.

For the CDR3, the DNA is TGTGCCAGCAGCTCAGGGGGCTTGGCGAACACTGAAGCTTTCTTT. Translated, it gives CASSSGGLANTEAFF. The genes are TRBV28 and TRBJ1-1, with 8 bases fitting TRBD1. V trimming: 6 bases; J trimming: 1 base; junction bases outside the gene matches: 7. This CDR3 is 15 amino acids long. Per germline, CDR1 MDHEN and CDR2 SYDVKM.

At least ten counts were recorded for this clonotype. This chain uses TRBV24-1 with TRBJ1-2; D gene unclear. Trimming left V 4 bases short and J 1 base short, with 3 bases between. The CDR3 extends over 12 amino acids. CDR1 and CDR2 from the germline V gene are KGHDR and SFDVKD. The CDR3 DNA follows: TGTGCCACCAGTGACCATAACTATGGCTACACCTTC. It yields the protein CATSDHNYGYTF.

This chain joins TRBV7-9 and TRBJ2-7; D not certain. Per germline, CDR1 SEHNR and CDR2 FQNEAQ (reference sequence). The CDR3 extends over 14 amino acids. V was cut by 5 bases and J by 2 bases, with 13 bases left in between. For the CDR3, the DNA is TGTGCCAGCAGCAACACAGCTTCCCCCTACGAGCAGTACTTC. Protein product: CASSNTASPYEQYF. Full variable domain (missing parts from reference TRBV7-9 and TRBJ2-7): DTGVSQNPRHKITKRGQNVTFRCDPISEHNRLYWYRQTLGQGPEFLTYFQNEAQLEKSRLLSDRFSAERPKGSFSTLEIQRTEQGDSAMYLCASSNTASPYEQYFGPGTRLTVT.

This clonotype was picked up many times. The CDR3 protein is CASSQGSGTDTQYF. In nucleotides, the CDR3 is TGCGCCAGCAGCCAAGGGAGTGGCACAGATACGCAGTATTTT. The chain is built from TRBV4-1 and TRBJ2-3; D is unclear. Germline CDR1 is MGHRA and CDR2 is YSYEKL. V lost 1 base, J lost 1 base, and 6 bases lay in between. The CDR3 is 14 residues long.

In its sample, this clonotype was seen many times. V usage is TRBV7-9 and J usage is TRBJ2-1; possible D gene TRBD2, 5 bases. In germline, CDR1 is SEHNR, CDR2 FQNEAQ (reference sequence). The V and J ends lost 3 bases and 10 bases respectively, with 7 bases between them. This CDR3 has 11 residues. This CDR3 is CASSLGDEQFF. In DNA, the CDR3 is TGTGCCAGCAGCTTGGGAGACGAGCAGTTCTTC.

A few counts support this clonotype. This sequence joins TRBV6-1 and TRBJ2-3; D unresolved. This CDR3 contains 11 residues. Germline V CDR1 and CDR2: MNHNS, SASEGT. Deletions cut 0 bases from V and 5 bases from J, with 0 bases between. The CDR3 here is CASSEADTQYF. In DNA, the CDR3 is TGTGCCAGCAGTGAAGCAGATACGCAGTATTTT.

This clonotype was seen repeatedly, ten times or more. The gene calls are TRBV11-2 and TRBJ2-1; tentatively, D is TRBD2 (6 bases). The ends were cut back, 7 bases at V and 8 bases at J, with 24 bases in the middle. CDR1 and CDR2 (germline): SGHAT, FQNNGV. The CDR3 runs to 16 residues. The CDR3 DNA reads TGTGCCAGCAACCCGATACCGAGACTAGAGGCCTATGAGCAGTTCTTC. It is translated as CASNPIPRLEAYEQFF.